This T cell receptor beta chain stems from a study of T cell changes during pregnancy in multiple sclerosis. The CDR3 is 14 residues long. CDR1 and CDR2 from the germline V gene are MRHNA and SNTAGT. Trimming removed 2 bases from V and 7 bases from J; junction bases left unmatched: 4. TCRdb's table, derived via immunoSEQ multiplex PCR, lists solely in-frame clones and lacks some. The repertoire holds approximately 53,000 clones, with around 87% as singletons. This clone was seen only a few times. The receptor's source is a female donor in good health, enrolled as a control in a pregnancy study. The sample in question was peripheral blood, obtained after pregnancy. This chain uses TRBV6-4 with TRBJ2-1, with 8 positions matching TRBD2. Here the CDR3 reads CASSDRAGENEQFF. For the CDR3, the DNA is TGTGCCAGCAGTGACCGAGCGGGAGAAAATGAGCAGTTCTTC.